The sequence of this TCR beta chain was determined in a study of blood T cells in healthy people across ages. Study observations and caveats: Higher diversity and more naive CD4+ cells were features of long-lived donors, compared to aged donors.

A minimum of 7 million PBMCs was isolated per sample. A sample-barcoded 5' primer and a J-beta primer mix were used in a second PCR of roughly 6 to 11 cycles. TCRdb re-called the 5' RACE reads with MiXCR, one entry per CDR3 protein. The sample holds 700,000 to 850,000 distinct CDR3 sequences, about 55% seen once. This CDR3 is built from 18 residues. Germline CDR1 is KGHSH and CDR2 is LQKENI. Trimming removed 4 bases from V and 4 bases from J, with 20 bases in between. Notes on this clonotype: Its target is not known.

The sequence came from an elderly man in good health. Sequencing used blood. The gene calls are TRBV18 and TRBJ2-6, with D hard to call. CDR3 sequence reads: CASSRSQAGPEGANVLTF. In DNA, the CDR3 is TGTGCCAGCTCACGATCCCAGGCTGGCCCTGAGGGGGCCAACGTCCTGACTTTC.